This T cell receptor (beta chain) was sequenced during a study of tumor-infiltrating lymphocytes in primary liver carcinoma. The germline gives CDR1 MDHEN, CDR2 SYDVKM. The CDR3 consists of 15 residues. The junction had 8 bases not matched to a gene; V was cut back by 5 bases and J by 5 bases. The sample holds many counts of this clonotype. From 500 ng of total RNA, TCR beta-specific cDNA was reverse-transcribed using a constant-region primer. For TCR beta, libraries were produced by three nested multiplex PCR rounds using slightly modified ARM-PCR. A C-beta reverse primer was combined with TRBV1-TRBV30 forward primers in the first two PCR rounds, and each round had about 10 cycles. TCRdb re-called the multiplex PCR reads with MiXCR, one entry per CDR3 protein. Here the sample spans roughly 36,000 distinct CDR3 sequences, approximately 71% being singletons. Both RNA and DNA were isolated together from around 20-30 mg of bulk tissue that had not been sorted.

The specimen was tumor-adjacent normal liver tissue. This TCR was sampled from a man between 35 and 55 years old with primary liver carcinoma and hepatitis B virus infection. The chain couples TRBV28 to TRBJ2-2, with 7 bases identical to TRBD2. The CDR3 is CASSRREPGTGELFF. In nucleotides, the CDR3 is TGTGCCAGCAGTAGGCGGGAGCCTGGAACCGGGGAGCTGTTTTTT. The full variable domain, with the rest looked up from reference TRBV28 and TRBJ2-2, is DVKVTQSSRYLVKRTGEKVFLECVQDMDHENMFWYRQDPGLGLRLIYFSYDVKMKEKGDIPEGYSVSREKKERFSLILESASTNQTSMYLCASSRREPGTGELFFGEGSRLTVL.